Included here is one TCR beta chain sequence, with context. Its specificity is unknown. This specimen comes from a study of vaccination and CD4 T cells after COVID-19. Germline V gives CDR1 MDHEN, CDR2 SYDVKM. V shed 3 bases, J shed 5 bases, and the junction held 0 bases outside the gene matches. This CDR3 region has 14 residues. Treatment defined: roughly nine-day PBMC culture with coronavirus spike peptide pools or control peptides (ViraFEST assay). The ViraFEST method relied on peptide pools to expand antigen-specific T cells, followed by TCR sequencing. Cultured CD4+ T cells had their DNA profiled by the Oncomine TCR Beta short-read assay. TCRdb independently ran MiXCR on the PCR reads; one entry per CDR3 protein. Among about 21,000 distinct CDR3 sequences listed, about 39% were seen once.

The source is a human donor who had recovered from COVID-19. This chain uses TRBV28 with TRBJ1-5, with 11 bases lining up with TRBD1. The sequenced sample was CD4+ T cells from blood, cultured in vitro, obtained before SARS-CoV-2 vaccination. Here the CDR3 reads CASSLDRGHQPQHF. The CDR3 bases are TGTGCCAGCAGTTTGGACAGGGGGCATCAGCCCCAGCATTTT.